This TCR beta chain was recorded in a study of blood T cell repertoires in COVID-19. On the study more broadly: Donors in the United States, Italy and Spain gave samples during acute or convalescent COVID-19.

Per the germline V gene, CDR1 is LNHNV and CDR2 is YYDKDF (reference sequence). Trimming cost V 0 bases and J 2 bases, with 8 bases left between them. The CDR3 has 15 residues. For recovered donors of Cohort 3, there were two negative PCRs, clearance, or symptom resolution. Sequenced by immunoSEQ multiplex PCR; TCRdb stores in-frame clones only, minus some. The sample has fewer than 450,000 clones, roughly nine tenths seen once; the top ten hold about 0.93%. Sequenced input: PBMCs or T cells enriched from blood (not recorded which). The V and J genes are TRBV15 and TRBJ1-3; D unclear. The source of this sequence is a woman aged 25 to 39 who had recovered from COVID-19. The CDR3 is CATSRDRTTGNTIYF. The CDR3 DNA follows: TGTGCCACCAGCAGAGACAGAACAACTGGAAACACCATATATTTT.